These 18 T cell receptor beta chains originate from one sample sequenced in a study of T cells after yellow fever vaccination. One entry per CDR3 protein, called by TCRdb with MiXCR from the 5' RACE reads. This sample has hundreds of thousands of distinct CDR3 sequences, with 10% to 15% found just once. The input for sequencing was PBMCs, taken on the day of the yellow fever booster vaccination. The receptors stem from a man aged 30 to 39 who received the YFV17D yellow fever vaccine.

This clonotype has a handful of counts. The CDR3 DNA sequence: TGTGCCAGCAGCTCTGAGACCACAGGGGATTCACCCTACGAGCAGTACTTC. Protein product: CASSSETTGDSPYEQYF. The chain combines TRBV7-9 with TRBJ2-7; 7 nucleotides match TRBD1. The germline CDR1 and CDR2 sequences are SEHNR and FQNEAQ (reference sequence). Trimming at V came to 4 bases and at J to 2 bases, leaving 14 bases not matched to a gene. The CDR3 loop spans 17 amino acids.

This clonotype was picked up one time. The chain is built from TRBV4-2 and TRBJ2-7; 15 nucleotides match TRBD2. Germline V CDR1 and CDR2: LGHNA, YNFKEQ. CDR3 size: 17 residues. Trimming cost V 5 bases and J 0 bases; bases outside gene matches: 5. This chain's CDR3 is CASSTGLAGGSSYEQYF. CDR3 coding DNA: TGTGCCAGCAGCACCGGACTAGCGGGAGGGAGCTCCTACGAGCAGTACTTC.

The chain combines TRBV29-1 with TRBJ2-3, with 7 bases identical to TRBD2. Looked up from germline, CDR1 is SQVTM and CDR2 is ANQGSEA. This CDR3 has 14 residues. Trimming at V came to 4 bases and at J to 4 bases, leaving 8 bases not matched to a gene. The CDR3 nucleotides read TGCAGCGTTGGACTAGCTTATTTCCCAGATACGCAGTATTTT. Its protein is CSVGLAYFPDTQYF.

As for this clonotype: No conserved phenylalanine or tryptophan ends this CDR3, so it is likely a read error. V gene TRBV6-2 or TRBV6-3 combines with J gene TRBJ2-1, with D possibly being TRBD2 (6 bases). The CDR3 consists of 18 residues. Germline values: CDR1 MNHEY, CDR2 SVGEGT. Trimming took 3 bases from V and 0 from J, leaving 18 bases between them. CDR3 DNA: TGTGCCAGCAGTTATCTAGCGATCCAATTCACCTCCTACAATGAGCAGTTCCTC. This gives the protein CASSYLAIQFTSYNEQFL.

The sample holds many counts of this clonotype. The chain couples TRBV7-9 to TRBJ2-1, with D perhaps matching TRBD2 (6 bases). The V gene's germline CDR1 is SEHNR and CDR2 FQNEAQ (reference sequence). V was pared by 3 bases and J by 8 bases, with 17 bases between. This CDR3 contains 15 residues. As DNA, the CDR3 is TGTGCCAGCAGCTTGTTTTTCGCGGGCGGGGATGAGCAGTTCTTC. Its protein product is CASSLFFAGGDEQFF. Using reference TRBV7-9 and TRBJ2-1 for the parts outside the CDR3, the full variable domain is DTGVSQNPRHKITKRGQNVTFRCDPISEHNRLYWYRQTLGQGPEFLTYFQNEAQLEKSRLLSDRFSAERPKGSFSTLEIQRTEQGDSAMYLCASSLFFAGGDEQFFGPGTRLTVL.

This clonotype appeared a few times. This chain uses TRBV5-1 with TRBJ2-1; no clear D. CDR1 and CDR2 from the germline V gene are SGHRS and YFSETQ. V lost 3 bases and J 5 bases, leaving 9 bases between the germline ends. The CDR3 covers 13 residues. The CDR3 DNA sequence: TGCGCCAGCAGCTCCTTTTTTGACAATGAGCAGTTCTTC. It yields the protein CASSSFFDNEQFF. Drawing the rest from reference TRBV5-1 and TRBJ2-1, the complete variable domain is KAGVTQTPRYLIKTRGQQVTLSCSPISGHRSVSWYQQTPGQGLQFLFEYFSETQRNKGNFPGRFSGRQFSNSRSEMNVSTLELGDSALYLCASSSFFDNEQFFGPGTRLTVL.

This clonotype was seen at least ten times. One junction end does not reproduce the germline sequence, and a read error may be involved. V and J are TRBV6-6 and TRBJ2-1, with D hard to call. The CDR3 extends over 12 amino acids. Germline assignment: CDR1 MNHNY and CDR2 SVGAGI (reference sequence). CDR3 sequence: CASSYSGGEQFF. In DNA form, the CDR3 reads TGCGCCAGCAGCTATTCGGGTGGTGAGCAGTTCTTC.

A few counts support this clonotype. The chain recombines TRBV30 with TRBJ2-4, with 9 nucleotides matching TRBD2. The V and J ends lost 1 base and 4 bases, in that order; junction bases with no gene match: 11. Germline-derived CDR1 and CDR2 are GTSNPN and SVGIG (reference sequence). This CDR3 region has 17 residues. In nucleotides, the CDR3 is TGTGCCTGGAGTGACGGGGGGGCTAGCGGGATAAAAAACATTCAGTACTTC. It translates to CAWSDGGASGIKNIQYF.

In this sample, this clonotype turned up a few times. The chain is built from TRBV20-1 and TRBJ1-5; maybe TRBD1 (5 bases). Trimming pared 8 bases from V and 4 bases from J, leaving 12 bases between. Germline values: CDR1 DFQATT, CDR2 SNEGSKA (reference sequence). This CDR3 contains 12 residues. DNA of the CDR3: TGCAGTCTAAGGGGACCAAATCAGCCCCAGCATTTT. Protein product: CSLRGPNQPQHF.

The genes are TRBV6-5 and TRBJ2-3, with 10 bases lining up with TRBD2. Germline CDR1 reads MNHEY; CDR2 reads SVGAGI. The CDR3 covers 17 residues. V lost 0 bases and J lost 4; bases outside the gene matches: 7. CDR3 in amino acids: CASSYSSASGSSDTQYF. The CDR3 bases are TGTGCCAGCAGTTACTCGAGTGCTAGCGGGAGTTCAGATACGCAGTATTTT.

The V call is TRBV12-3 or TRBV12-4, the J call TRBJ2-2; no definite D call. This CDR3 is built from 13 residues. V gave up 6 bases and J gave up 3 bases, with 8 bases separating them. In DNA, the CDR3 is TGTGCCAGCAGGAAAGCATACACCGGGGAGCTGTTTTTT. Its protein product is CASRKAYTGELFF.

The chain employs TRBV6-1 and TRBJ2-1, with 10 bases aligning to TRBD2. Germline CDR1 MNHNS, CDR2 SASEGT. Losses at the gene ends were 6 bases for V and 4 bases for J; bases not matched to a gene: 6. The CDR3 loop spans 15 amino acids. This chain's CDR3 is CASRSGLADYNEQFF. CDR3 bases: TGTGCCAGCAGATCTGGACTAGCGGATTACAATGAGCAGTTCTTC.

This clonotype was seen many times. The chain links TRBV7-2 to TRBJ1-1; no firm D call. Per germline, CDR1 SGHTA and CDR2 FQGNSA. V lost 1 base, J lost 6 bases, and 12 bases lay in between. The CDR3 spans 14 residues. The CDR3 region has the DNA TGTGCCAGCAGCTTAGTCACCTCCTTTTCTGAAGCTTTCTTT. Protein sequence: CASSLVTSFSEAFF.

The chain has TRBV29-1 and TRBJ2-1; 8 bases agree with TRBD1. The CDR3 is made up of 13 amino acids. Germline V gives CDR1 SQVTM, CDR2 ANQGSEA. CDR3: CATQGASYNEQFF. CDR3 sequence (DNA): TGCGCCACCCAGGGGGCCTCCTACAATGAGCAGTTCTTC.

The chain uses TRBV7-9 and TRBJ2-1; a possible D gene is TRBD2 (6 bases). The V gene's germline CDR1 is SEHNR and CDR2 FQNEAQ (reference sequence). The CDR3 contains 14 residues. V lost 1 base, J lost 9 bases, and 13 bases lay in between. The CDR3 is CASSLVRGIAEQFF. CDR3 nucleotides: TGTGCCAGCAGCTTAGTTCGGGGGATAGCTGAGCAGTTCTTC.

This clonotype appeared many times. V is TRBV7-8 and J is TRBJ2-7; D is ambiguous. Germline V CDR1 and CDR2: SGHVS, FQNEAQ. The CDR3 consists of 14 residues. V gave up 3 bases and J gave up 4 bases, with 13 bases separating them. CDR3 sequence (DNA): TGTGCCAGCAGCTTTTCCAGCCGAAATTACGAGCAGTACTTC. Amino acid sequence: CASSFSSRNYEQYF.

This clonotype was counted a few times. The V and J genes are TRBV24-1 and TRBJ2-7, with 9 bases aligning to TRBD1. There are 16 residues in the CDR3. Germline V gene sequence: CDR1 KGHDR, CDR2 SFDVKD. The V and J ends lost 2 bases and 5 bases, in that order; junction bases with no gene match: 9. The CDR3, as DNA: TGTGCCACCAGTGATTCCTCCGGGACAGGGTTCGACGAGCAGTACTTC. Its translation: CATSDSSGTGFDEQYF.

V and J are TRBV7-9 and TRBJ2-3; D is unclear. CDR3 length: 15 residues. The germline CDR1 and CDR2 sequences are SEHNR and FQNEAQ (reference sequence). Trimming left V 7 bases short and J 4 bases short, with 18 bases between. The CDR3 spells CASIRWINTPDTQYF. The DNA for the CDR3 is TGTGCCAGCATCCGATGGATCAATACCCCAGATACGCAGTATTTT. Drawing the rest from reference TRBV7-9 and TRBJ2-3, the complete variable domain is DTGVSQNPRHKITKRGQNVTFRCDPISEHNRLYWYRQTLGQGPEFLTYFQNEAQLEKSRLLSDRFSAERPKGSFSTLEIQRTEQGDSAMYLCASIRWINTPDTQYFGPGTRLTVL.